A single TCR beta chain is shown here with its context. Its specificity is not known. Both 60 Vbeta primers and 13 Jbeta primers went into the PCR. Generated by immunoSEQ multiplex PCR, the TCRdb table keeps only in-frame clones and is missing some. The sample gives about 90,000 clones, roughly four fifths of which show up once; roughly 4.2% is in the top ten. The data are from a study of cytomegalovirus exposure and HLA in healthy donors. Germline CDR1 SEHNR, CDR2 FQNEAQ (reference sequence). Trimming took off 5 bases at V and 1 base at J, with 18 bases between the two ends. The CDR3 covers 16 residues. Study-wide results and limits: While the bulk of TCR sequences proved rare, some public TCRs turned up in many donors.

Sequenced material: PBMCs. The rearrangement uses TRBV7-9 and TRBJ2-7, with D possibly TRBD2 on 7 matching bases. The origin of this receptor is a woman in her thirties or forties in good health and CMV-seropositive. This chain's CDR3 is CASSRTPGGPSYEQYF. In nucleotides, the CDR3 is TGTGCCAGCAGCCGGACACCGGGGGGCCCTTCCTACGAGCAGTACTTC. Filled out from reference TRBV7-9 and TRBJ2-7, the complete variable domain reads DTGVSQNPRHKITKRGQNVTFRCDPISEHNRLYWYRQTLGQGPEFLTYFQNEAQLEKSRLLSDRFSAERPKGSFSTLEIQRTEQGDSAMYLCASSRTPGGPSYEQYFGPGTRLTVT.